The 11 T cell receptor beta chains listed next were all sequenced from one sample in a study of identifying expanded T cells in peripheral blood. Libraries were prepared by immunoSEQ multiplex PCR; TCRdb keeps only in-frame clonotypes and omits some of them. The sample lists 55,000 to 75,000 clones, around 87% occurring once. Sequenced sample: blood. Receptors originate from a person aged 18 to 75 in good health.

The V gene is TRBV15, the J gene TRBJ2-7, with 11 bases identical to TRBD1. There are 16 residues in the CDR3. Trimming at V came to 1 base and at J to 4 bases, leaving 6 bases not matched to a gene. CDR1 and CDR2 (germline): LNHNV, YYDKDF (reference sequence). For the CDR3, the DNA is TGTGCCACCAGCAGAGGGGACAGGGGGGCCCGTTACGAGCAGTACTTC. Its protein product is CATSRGDRGARYEQYF.

The chain joins TRBV5-1 to TRBJ1-2; a weak D match, TRBD1 (6 bases). This CDR3 region has 19 residues. The V end was cut by 3 bases, the J end by 4 bases, with 28 bases between. CDR1 is SGHRS, CDR2 YFSETQ, per germline. The CDR3 loop is CASSSNTPLGASGIYGYTF. CDR3 coding DNA: TGCGCCAGCAGCTCAAATACTCCCTTGGGGGCTTCTGGGATCTATGGCTACACCTTC.

The chain recombines TRBV4-2 with TRBJ2-3; D is possibly TRBD1 (5 bases). The CDR3 runs to 16 residues. CDR1 LGHNA and CDR2 YNFKEQ come from the germline V gene. The V and J ends lost 1 base and 2 bases respectively, with 13 bases between them. CDR3 loop: CASSQGPGMNTDTQYF. The CDR3, as DNA: TGTGCCAGCAGCCAAGGGCCAGGGATGAACACAGATACGCAGTATTTT.

This clone was seen a handful of times. This chain uses TRBV2 with TRBJ2-7; the D gene is possibly TRBD1 (5 bases). The germline gives CDR1 SNHLY, CDR2 FYNNEI. Trimming cost V 6 bases and J 4 bases, with 16 bases left between them. The CDR3 has 14 amino acids. CDR3 in DNA: TGTGCCAGCAGAGGAGCAGGGCGTACGTACGAGCAGTACTTC. This sequence encodes CASRGAGRTYEQYF.

The V call is TRBV4-3, the J call TRBJ2-1; unclear D gene. CDR3 length: 16 amino acids. CDR1 LGHNA and CDR2 YSLEER come from the germline V gene. The germline V and J ends were trimmed by 0 bases and 4 bases, with 13 bases remaining between them. The CDR3 loop reads CASSQDLGFSYNEQFF. DNA for the CDR3: TGCGCCAGCAGCCAAGATCTCGGATTCTCGTACAATGAGCAGTTCTTC.

The chain carries TRBV19 and TRBJ2-1; the match to TRBD1 covers 9 bases. Germline values: CDR1 LNHDA, CDR2 SQIVND (reference sequence). The CDR3 totals 14 residues. Trimming at V came to 6 bases and at J to 6 bases, leaving 6 bases not matched to a gene. The CDR3 protein is CASRKGQGRNEQFF. In DNA form, the CDR3 reads TGTGCCAGTAGAAAGGGACAGGGACGCAATGAGCAGTTCTTC. Using reference TRBV19 and TRBJ2-1 for the parts outside the CDR3, the full variable domain is DGGITQSPKYLFRKEGQNVTLSCEQNLNHDAMYWYRQDPGQGLRLIYYSQIVNDFQKGDIAEGYSVSREKKESFPLTVTSAQKNPTAFYLCASRKGQGRNEQFFGPGTRLTVL.

Here the CDR3 DNA reads TGTGCCAGCAGGGCCGGGACAGGCTTCGGGGAAGATACGCAGTATTTT. It specifies CASRAGTGFGEDTQYF. V is TRBV6-6 and J is TRBJ2-3; 8 nucleotides agree with TRBD1. The junction had 13 bases not matched to a gene; V was cut back by 6 bases and J by 5 bases. This CDR3 is built from 16 residues. Germline CDR1 reads MNHNY; CDR2 reads SVGAGI (reference sequence).

In DNA, the CDR3 is TGTGCCAGCAGCTGGTTTAGCGGGAGTTCGAGCGAGCAGTACTTC. Protein product: CASSWFSGSSSEQYF. The chain employs TRBV7-8 and TRBJ2-7, with 9 bases aligning to TRBD2. This CDR3 is built from 15 residues. Per germline, CDR1 SGHVS and CDR2 FQNEAQ. The V segment lost 4 bases and the J segment 6 bases; nucleotides outside the gene matches: 10.

This clone was observed a few times. The V and J genes are TRBV7-8 and TRBJ2-7, with D unclear. The CDR3 extends over 10 amino acids. Trimming left V 8 bases short and J 4 bases short, with 6 bases between. Germline-derived CDR1 and CDR2 are SGHVS and FQNEAQ. CDR3 coding DNA: TGTGCCAGCTCTGGGTACGAGCAGTACTTC. Encoded protein: CASSGYEQYF.

The V gene is TRBV19, the J gene TRBJ2-5; D remains ambiguous. CDR1 is LNHDA and CDR2 is SQIVND in the germline V gene (reference sequence). Trimming took 3 bases from V and 5 from J, leaving 13 bases between them. The CDR3 spans 14 residues. DNA of the CDR3: TGTGCCAGTAGTATGTTAGAGGAACGGGAGACCCAGTACTTC. Its protein product is CASSMLEERETQYF. Full variable domain (rest looked up from reference TRBV19 and TRBJ2-5): DGGITQSPKYLFRKEGQNVTLSCEQNLNHDAMYWYRQDPGQGLRLIYYSQIVNDFQKGDIAEGYSVSREKKESFPLTVTSAQKNPTAFYLCASSMLEERETQYFGPGTRLLVL.

The V call is TRBV28, the J call TRBJ1-6, with D uncertain. The V gene lost 6 bases and the J gene lost 0 bases, with 9 bases spanning the gap. Germline V CDR1 and CDR2: MDHEN, SYDVKM. The CDR3 runs to 15 residues. The CDR3 is CASSPQSSYNSPLHF. The CDR3 DNA sequence: TGTGCCAGCAGCCCTCAAAGCTCCTATAATTCACCCCTCCACTTT.